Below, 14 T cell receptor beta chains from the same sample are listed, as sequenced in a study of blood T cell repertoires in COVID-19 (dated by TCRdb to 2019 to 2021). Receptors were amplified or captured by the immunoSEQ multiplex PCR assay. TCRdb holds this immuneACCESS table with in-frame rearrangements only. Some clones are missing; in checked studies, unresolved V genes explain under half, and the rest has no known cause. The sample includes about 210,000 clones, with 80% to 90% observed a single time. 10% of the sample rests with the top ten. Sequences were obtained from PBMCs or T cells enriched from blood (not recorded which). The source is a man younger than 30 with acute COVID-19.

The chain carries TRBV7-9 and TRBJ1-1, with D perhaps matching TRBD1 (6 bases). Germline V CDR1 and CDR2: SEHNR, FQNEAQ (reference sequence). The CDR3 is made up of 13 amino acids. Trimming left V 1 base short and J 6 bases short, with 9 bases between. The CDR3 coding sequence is TGTGCCAGCAGCTTAGAGTCAGGGGCTGAAGCTTTCTTT. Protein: CASSLESGAEAFF.

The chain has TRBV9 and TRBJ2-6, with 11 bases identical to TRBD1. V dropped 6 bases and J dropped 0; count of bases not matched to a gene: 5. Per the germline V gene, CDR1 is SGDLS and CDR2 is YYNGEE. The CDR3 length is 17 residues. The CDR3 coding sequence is TGTGCCAGCACAACGGGGACAGGGGGCTCTGGGGCCAACGTCCTGACTTTC. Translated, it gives CASTTGTGGSGANVLTF. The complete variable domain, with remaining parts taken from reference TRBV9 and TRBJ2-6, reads DSGVTQTPKHLITATGQRVTLRCSPRSGDLSVYWYQQSLDQGLQFLIQYYNGEERAKGNILERFSAQQFPDLHSELNLSSLELGDSALYFCASTTGTGGSGANVLTFGAGSRLTVL.

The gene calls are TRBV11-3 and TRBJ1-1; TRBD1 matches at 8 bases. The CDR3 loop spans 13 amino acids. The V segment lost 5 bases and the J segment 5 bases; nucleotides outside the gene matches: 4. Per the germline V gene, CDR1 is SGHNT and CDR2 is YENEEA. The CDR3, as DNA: TGTGCCAGCAGCCGACAGGGGTGGACTGAAGCTTTCTTT. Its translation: CASSRQGWTEAFF.

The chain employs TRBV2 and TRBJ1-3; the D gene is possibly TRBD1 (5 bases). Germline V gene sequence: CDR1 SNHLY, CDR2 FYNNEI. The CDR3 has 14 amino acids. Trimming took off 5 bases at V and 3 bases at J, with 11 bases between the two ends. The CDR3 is CASSPPGGGNTIYF. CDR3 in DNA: TGTGCCAGCAGTCCCCCGGGGGGTGGAAACACCATATATTTT.

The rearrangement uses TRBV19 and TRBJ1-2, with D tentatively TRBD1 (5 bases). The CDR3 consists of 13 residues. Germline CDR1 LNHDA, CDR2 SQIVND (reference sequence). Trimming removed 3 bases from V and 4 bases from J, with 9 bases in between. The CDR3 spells CASSIRGTYGYTF. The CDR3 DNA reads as TGTGCCAGTAGTATCCGGGGGACCTATGGCTACACCTTC.

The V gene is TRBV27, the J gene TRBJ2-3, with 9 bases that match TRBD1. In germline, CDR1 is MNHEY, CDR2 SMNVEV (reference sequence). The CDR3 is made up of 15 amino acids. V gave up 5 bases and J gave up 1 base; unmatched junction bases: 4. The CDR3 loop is CASSPDRGGTDTQYF. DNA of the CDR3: TGTGCCAGCAGTCCGGACAGGGGCGGCACAGATACGCAGTATTTT.

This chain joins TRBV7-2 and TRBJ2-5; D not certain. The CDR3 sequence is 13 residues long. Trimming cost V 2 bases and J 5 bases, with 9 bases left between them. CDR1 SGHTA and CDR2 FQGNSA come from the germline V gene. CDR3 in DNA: TGTGCCAGCAGCTTAATGGCTTGGGAGACCCAGTACTTC. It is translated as CASSLMAWETQYF.

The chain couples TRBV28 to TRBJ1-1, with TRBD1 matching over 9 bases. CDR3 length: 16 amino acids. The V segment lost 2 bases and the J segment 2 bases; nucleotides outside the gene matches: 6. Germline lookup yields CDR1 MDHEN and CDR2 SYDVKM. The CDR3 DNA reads TGTGCCAGCAGTTTAAAAACAGGGGGCATAAACACTGAAGCTTTCTTT. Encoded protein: CASSLKTGGINTEAFF.

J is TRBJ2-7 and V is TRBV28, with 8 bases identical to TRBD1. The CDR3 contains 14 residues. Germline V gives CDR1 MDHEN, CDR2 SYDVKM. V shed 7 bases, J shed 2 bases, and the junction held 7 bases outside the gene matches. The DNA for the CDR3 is TGTGCCAGCACTTCCCGGGACAGGACCTACGAGCAGTACTTC. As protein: CASTSRDRTYEQYF.

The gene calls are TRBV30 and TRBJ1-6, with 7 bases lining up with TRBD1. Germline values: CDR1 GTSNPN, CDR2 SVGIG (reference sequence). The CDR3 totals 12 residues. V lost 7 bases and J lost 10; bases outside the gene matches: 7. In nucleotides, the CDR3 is TGTGCCTTCGACAGGGTAAACTCACCCCTCCACTTT. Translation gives CAFDRVNSPLHF.

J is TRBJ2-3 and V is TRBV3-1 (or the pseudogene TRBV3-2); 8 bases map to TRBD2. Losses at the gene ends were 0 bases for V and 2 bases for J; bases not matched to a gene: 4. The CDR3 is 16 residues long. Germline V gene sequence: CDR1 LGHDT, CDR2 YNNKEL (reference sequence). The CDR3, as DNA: TGTGCCAGCAGCCAAGAGAATAGCGGGGTCACAGATACGCAGTATTTT. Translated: CASSQENSGVTDTQYF.

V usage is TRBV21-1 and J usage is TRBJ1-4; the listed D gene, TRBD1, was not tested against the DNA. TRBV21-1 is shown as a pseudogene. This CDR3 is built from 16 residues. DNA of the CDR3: TGTGCCAGCAGCAAAAGTGGGCCAGGGGTTTGCGAAAAACTGTTTTTT. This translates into CASSKSGPGVCEKLFF.

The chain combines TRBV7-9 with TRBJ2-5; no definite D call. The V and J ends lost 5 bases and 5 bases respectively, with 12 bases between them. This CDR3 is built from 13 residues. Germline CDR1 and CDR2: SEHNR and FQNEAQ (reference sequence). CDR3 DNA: TGTGCCAGCAGCAGAAGAGTCGGGGAGACCCAGTACTTC. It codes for CASSRRVGETQYF.

As DNA, the CDR3 is TGTGCCAGTATCGACAGGGGGCAACGGGGCTACACCTTC. It yields the protein CASIDRGQRGYTF. This chain connects TRBV19 to TRBJ1-2, with 10 bases fitting TRBD1. The CDR3 is 13 amino acids. CDR1 is LNHDA and CDR2 is SQIVND in the germline V gene (reference sequence). Unmatched junction bases numbered 7, after V lost 7 bases and J lost 8 bases.